These T cell receptor beta chains were read from a single sample in a study of blood T cell repertoires in COVID-19. Here immunoSEQ multiplex PCR was the method, and the copy in TCRdb shows in-frame clones only, minus some. The data hold some 190,000 clones, with roughly 83% observed a single time. Material for sequencing was PBMCs or T cells enriched from blood (not recorded which). All receptors derive from a man aged 40-49 years with acute COVID-19. Each CDR3 is given with its conserved first and last residue. The D gene is left open where the match is weak. Clone size is stated in some rows and not others, as once, few, many or a class when expanded.

d_gene	len	v_gene	abundance	j_gene	CDR3nt	CDR3aa
TRBD1	15	TRBV4-1	.	TRBJ2-5	TGCGCCAGCAGCCAAGATAGTTCAAGGGGGCTAACCCAGTACTTC	CASSQDSSRGLTQYF
.	11	TRBV7-9	.	TRBJ2-1	TGTGCCAGCAGCCGGGATTATGAGCAGTTCTTC	CASSRDYEQFF
.	16	TRBV7-2	.	TRBJ2-6	TGTGCCAGCAGCTTGGCCAGGTTAGCTGGGGCCAACGTCCTGACTTTC	CASSLARLAGANVLTF
TRBD2	16	TRBV19	.	TRBJ2-3	TGTGCCAGTAGTATCAGACTAGCGGCCGACACAGATACGCAGTATTTT	CASSIRLAADTDTQYF
TRBD1	16	TRBV4-1	.	TRBJ2-7	TGCGCCAGCAGCCGAGCCGACAGGGGGGGGGCCTACGAGCAGTACTTC	CASSRADRGGAYEQYF
.	14	TRBV19	.	TRBJ2-4	TGTGCCAGTAGTATAGACCGGGAAAGAAACATTCAGTACTTC	CASSIDRERNIQYF
TRBD2	16	TRBV11-2	.	TRBJ2-2	TGTGCCAGCAGCTGGCCGGGACTAGCGGGAGCCGGGGAGCTGTTTTTT	CASSWPGLAGAGELFF
.	15	TRBV2	.	TRBJ1-1	TGTGCCAGCAGATTGAGGGAAGTAAGCGATGCTGAAGCTTTCTTT	CASRLREVSDAEAFF
.	17	TRBV4-1	.	TRBJ2-2	TGCGCCAGCAGCCAAGATATACGGGGGACTTGGCCCGGGGAGCTGTTTTTT	CASSQDIRGTWPGELFF
.	12	TRBV30	.	TRBJ2-1	TGTGCCTCCGGGCGGGCGTACAATGAGCAGTTCTTC	CASGRAYNEQFF
.	12	TRBV3-1/TRBV3-2	few	TRBJ2-5	TGTGCCAGCAGCTACGGGGAAGAGACCCAGTACTTC	CASSYGEETQYF
.	11	TRBV3-1/TRBV3-2	few	TRBJ1-1	TGTGCCAGCAGCCGTGGCCAAGAAGCTTTCTTT	CASSRGQEAFF
.	14	TRBV24-1	.	TRBJ1-3	TGTGCCACCAGTGACCAAGGAGACGGAAACACCATATATTTT	CATSDQGDGNTIYF
TRBD2	14	TRBV2	.	TRBJ2-1	TGTGCCAGCAGAGGACTAGCGGGAGCGATTGAGCAGTTCTTC	CASRGLAGAIEQFF
TRBD1	14	TRBV9	.	TRBJ2-7	TGTGCCAGCAGCCAACCGGGACAGGGCTACGAGCAGTACTTC	CASSQPGQGYEQYF
.	15	TRBV5-5	.	TRBJ2-7	TGTGCCAGCAGCTTGGCCACAGGTAATCCCTACGAGCAGTACTTC	CASSLATGNPYEQYF
.	15	TRBV3-1/TRBV3-2	once	TRBJ2-7	TGTGCCAGCAGGGATACCGGGACATCATTCTACGAGCAGTACTTC	CASRDTGTSFYEQYF
.	16	TRBV7-3	.	TRBJ2-1	TGTGCCAGCAGCCCCGCCCCTAGCTTCGCCTACAATGAGCAGTTCTTC	CASSPAPSFAYNEQFF
.	14	TRBV3-1/TRBV3-2	.	TRBJ2-7	TGTGCCAGCAGCCAAGATCTAACTTGGCGGGAGCAGTACTTC	CASSQDLTWREQYF
.	13	TRBV11-2	.	TRBJ2-7	TGTGCCAGCAGCTCCCACAGGAGCTACGAGCAGTACTTC	CASSSHRSYEQYF
.	16	TRBV7-3	.	TRBJ2-2	TGTGCCAGCAGCCCCCGTTCACGGGGAAATACCGGGGAGCTGTTTTTT	CASSPRSRGNTGELFF
.	10	TRBV20-1	.	TRBJ1-2	TGCAGTGCTAGTTCAGGGGTCAACACCTTC	CSASSGVNTF
TRBD2	19	TRBV28	.	TRBJ2-7	TGTGCCAGCAGTCCCCGGACAGCAGTCTTTAGCGGGAGCCGCTACGAGCAGTACTTC	CASSPRTAVFSGSRYEQYF
TRBD1	14	TRBV19	.	TRBJ1-5	TGTGCCAGTACATGGGACAGGGGGAATCAGTCCCAGCATTTT	CASTWDRGNQSQHF
TRBD2	14	TRBV9	few	TRBJ2-1	TGTGCCAGCAGCGCTAGCGGGAGATCAAATGAGCAGTTCTTC	CASSASGRSNEQFF
.	14	TRBV18	.	TRBJ2-5	TGTGCCAGCTCACCGGGGGCGAGCCAAGAGACCCAGTACTTC	CASSPGASQETQYF
.	14	TRBV28	few	TRBJ1-1	TGTGCCAGCAGCACAGGACGGCAGAACACTGAAGCTTTCTTT	CASSTGRQNTEAFF
TRBD1	13	TRBV29-1	.	TRBJ2-5	TGCAGCGTTGCGACAGGGGCTAAAGAGACCCAGTACTTC	CSVATGAKETQYF
TRBD1	15	TRBV4-3	.	TRBJ2-3	TGCGCCAGCAGCCAGACAGGGGGGACGGCAGATACGCAGTATTTT	CASSQTGGTADTQYF
TRBD2	15	TRBV5-1	few	TRBJ2-3	TGCGCCAGCAGCCCGAGCGGGAGTTCCGCAGATACGCAGTATTTT	CASSPSGSSADTQYF
TRBD2	18	TRBV11-3	.	TRBJ2-3	TGTGCCAGCAGCTTACAACCCTCCCGGGAGGTCAAGTCAGATACGCAGTATTTT	CASSLQPSREVKSDTQYF
.	16	TRBV3-1/TRBV3-2	.	TRBJ1-3	TGTGCCAGCAGCCAAGCTACAGGGATGTCTGGAAACACCATATATTTT	CASSQATGMSGNTIYF
.	15	TRBV19	once	TRBJ2-1	TGTGCCAGTAGTATGGGGTGGCAGGGTCACAATGAGCAGTTCTTC	CASSMGWQGHNEQFF
.	14	TRBV19	.	TRBJ2-1	TGTGCCAGTAGTCCCAGACTCCTCTACAATGAGCAGTTCTTC	CASSPRLLYNEQFF
TRBD2	16	TRBV2	.	TRBJ2-7	TGTGCCAGCAGGCCGCCGGGACTAGCGAAATCCTACGAGCAGTACTTC	CASRPPGLAKSYEQYF
TRBD1	15	TRBV28	once	TRBJ1-5	TGTGCCAGCAGTCCGACAGGGGAGGTAGGCCAGCCCCAGCATTTT	CASSPTGEVGQPQHF
.	17	TRBV3-1/TRBV3-2	.	TRBJ2-2	TGTGCCAGCAGCCAAGGGGCCCTGTGGGGGCGAACCGGGGAGCTGTTTTTT	CASSQGALWGRTGELFF
.	13	TRBV7-9	.	TRBJ1-1	TGTGCCAGCAGCTTTAACACAGTCACTGAAGCTTTCTTT	CASSFNTVTEAFF
TRBD2	17	TRBV19	.	TRBJ2-7	TGTGCCAGTAGTATTGGGGCTAGCGGGAGGATCGACTACGAGCAGTACTTC	CASSIGASGRIDYEQYF
TRBD2	12	TRBV30	.	TRBJ2-3	TGTGCCTGGAGTGTAAATAGCGGGATTCAGGGGTTT	CAWSVNSGIQGF
.	12	TRBV5-5	.	TRBJ2-7	TGTGCCAGCAGCCCACAGACCTACGAGCAGTACTTC	CASSPQTYEQYF
.	13	TRBV24-1	.	TRBJ2-2	TGTGCCACACAGGGCCTTGGGACCGGGGAGCTGTTTTTT	CATQGLGTGELFF